The 2 T cell receptor beta chains given below trace back to one sample, sequenced in a study of cytomegalovirus exposure and HLA in healthy donors (dated 2017 in TCRdb). Libraries were made using the immunoSEQ multiplex PCR assay. A mixture of 60 forward primers for TCR Vbeta segments and 13 reverse primers for TCR Jbeta segments was used in the multiplex PCR. Not all clones reach the TCRdb copy of this immuneACCESS table, which keeps in-frame sequences only. Checked studies attribute under half of the gap to unresolved V genes and leave the rest unexplained. The table for this sample lists about 150,000 clones; roughly 80% of them were counted only once. Roughly 4% of the sample comes from the top ten. Material: PBMCs. These TCRs come from a woman aged 40 to 50 in good health and CMV-seronegative.

This chain links TRBV4-1 with TRBJ1-4, with a possible D match to TRBD1 (5 bases). V was cut by 0 bases and J by 8 bases, with 16 bases left in between. CDR1 and CDR2 from the germline V gene are MGHRA and YSYEKL. The CDR3 spans 16 residues. CDR3 protein: CASSQEGTTGYEKLFF. CDR3 bases: TGCGCCAGCAGCCAAGAAGGAACCACAGGCTACGAAAAACTGTTTTTT.

The chain couples TRBV2 to TRBJ2-5; 7 bases agree with TRBD2. Germline V gene sequence: CDR1 SNHLY, CDR2 FYNNEI. The V and J ends lost 7 bases and 5 bases, in that order; junction bases with no gene match: 4. This CDR3 has 12 amino acids. The CDR3 nucleotides read TGTGCCAGCACCCGGGAGGTTGAGACCCAGTACTTC. It specifies CASTREVETQYF.